This TCR beta chain was identified in a study of T-cell reconstitution after alpha-beta-depleted transplantation in children. The V end was cut by 1 base, the J end by 4 bases, with 10 bases between. The CDR3 is 13 residues long. The germline V gene encodes CDR1 DFQATT and CDR2 SNEGSKA (reference sequence). This clonotype was counted at least ten times. Using unique molecular identifiers, the investigators prepared the TCRbeta library. Using its own MiXCR run on the PCR reads, TCRdb lists one record per CDR3 protein. The top ten clones hold around 4% of a sample with hundreds of thousands of distinct CDR3 sequences, about an eighth of them seen once.

The receptor was derived from a human donor who donated a stem cell graft to a child with Fanconi anemia. The sequences come from PBMCs, collected from the stem cell graft. The chain employs TRBV20-1 and TRBJ2-5, with D perhaps TRBD1 or TRBD2 (5 bases each). In nucleotides, the CDR3 is TGCAGTGCTAGAGCTATGGGGGTAGAGACCCAGTACTTC. Protein sequence: CSARAMGVETQYF.